These T cell receptor beta chains were read from a single sample in a study of T cells in narcolepsy. This table comes from immunoSEQ multiplex PCR, and its TCRdb copy is limited to in-frame clones, with some not included. The sample has about 20,000 clones, about four fifths seen once. Sequenced: memory (CD45RA-) CD4+ T cells from blood. Receptors originate from a human donor in good health. The CDR3 runs from the conserved cysteine through the conserved F or W. A D gene is named only where the DNA matches it firmly. Clone size is not always given. Where it is, it says once, few, many or a class for expanded clones.

j_call: TRBJ1-5; clone_size: -; v_call: TRBV19; d_call: -; cdr3_aa: CASSKDGGIGNQPQHF; cdr3_nt: TGTGCCAGTAGTAAGGACGGGGGTATCGGCAATCAGCCCCAGCATTTT
j_call: TRBJ2-7; clone_size: -; v_call: TRBV7-9; d_call: TRBD1; cdr3_aa: CASSFGPGTGAYEQYF; cdr3_nt: TGTGCCAGCAGCTTCGGCCCCGGGACAGGGGCCTACGAGCAGTACTTC
j_call: TRBJ2-3; clone_size: once; v_call: TRBV9; d_call: TRBD2; cdr3_aa: CASSAGTSGSMDTQYF; cdr3_nt: TGTGCCAGCAGCGCGGGGACTAGCGGGAGTATGGATACGCAGTATTTT
j_call: TRBJ2-1; clone_size: -; v_call: TRBV5-1; d_call: -; cdr3_aa: CASSLDQLASYNEQFF; cdr3_nt: TGCGCCAGCAGCTTGGATCAGCTAGCGTCCTACAATGAGCAGTTCTTC
j_call: TRBJ1-2; clone_size: -; v_call: TRBV10-2; d_call: -; cdr3_aa: CASSEADWYGYTF; cdr3_nt: TGCGCCAGCAGTGAAGCGGACTGGTATGGCTACACCTTC
j_call: TRBJ1-2; clone_size: -; v_call: TRBV29-1; d_call: TRBD1; cdr3_aa: CSVDDRASYGYTF; cdr3_nt: TGCAGCGTTGACGACAGGGCCAGCTATGGCTACACCTTC
j_call: TRBJ2-1; clone_size: few; v_call: TRBV7-9; d_call: -; cdr3_aa: CASSYNSYNEQFF; cdr3_nt: TGTGCCAGCAGCTATAACTCCTACAATGAGCAGTTCTTC
j_call: TRBJ2-2; clone_size: few; v_call: TRBV6-6; d_call: -; cdr3_aa: CASSYPNTGELFF; cdr3_nt: TGTGCCAGCAGTTACCCAAACACCGGGGAGCTGTTTTTT
j_call: TRBJ1-6; clone_size: few; v_call: TRBV7-3; d_call: -; cdr3_aa: CASSLAAGNSPLHF; cdr3_nt: TGTGCCAGCAGCTTAGCCGCAGGGAATTCACCCCTCCACTTT
j_call: TRBJ1-4; clone_size: -; v_call: TRBV9; d_call: TRBD1; cdr3_aa: CASSAGQGSEKLFF; cdr3_nt: TGTGCCAGCAGCGCGGGACAGGGAAGTGAAAAACTGTTTTTT
j_call: TRBJ1-5; clone_size: -; v_call: TRBV5-8; d_call: -; cdr3_aa: CASSLSGYYQPQHF; cdr3_nt: TGTGCCAGCAGCTTATCAGGGTATTATCAGCCCCAGCATTTT
j_call: TRBJ2-7; clone_size: -; v_call: TRBV19; d_call: TRBD2; cdr3_aa: CASSLRSDSGRAYEQYF; cdr3_nt: TGTGCCAGTAGTCTCCGCTCCGATAGCGGGAGGGCCTACGAGCAGTACTTC
j_call: TRBJ2-1; clone_size: -; v_call: TRBV2; d_call: -; cdr3_aa: CASRRSSSYNEQFF; cdr3_nt: TGTGCCAGCAGGAGGTCTAGCTCCTACAATGAGCAGTTCTTC
j_call: TRBJ2-3; clone_size: -; v_call: TRBV7-8; d_call: -; cdr3_aa: CASSLRGQGGADTQYF; cdr3_nt: TGTGCCAGCAGCTTACGAGGCCAGGGGGGCGCAGATACGCAGTATTTT
j_call: TRBJ2-1; clone_size: -; v_call: TRBV11-2; d_call: TRBD2; cdr3_aa: CASSLRASGIYNEQFF; cdr3_nt: TGTGCCAGCAGCTTACGGGCTAGCGGTATCTACAATGAGCAGTTCTTC
j_call: TRBJ2-7; clone_size: -; v_call: TRBV11-2; d_call: TRBD1; cdr3_aa: CASSTVRGRPGEQYF; cdr3_nt: TGTGCCAGCAGCACCGTCAGGGGGCGCCCTGGCGAGCAGTACTTC
j_call: TRBJ1-1; clone_size: once; v_call: TRBV29-1; d_call: -; cdr3_aa: CSVQKMVPKEAFF; cdr3_nt: TGCAGCGTCCAAAAGATGGTCCCCAAAGAAGCTTTCTTT
j_call: TRBJ2-4; clone_size: -; v_call: TRBV5-6; d_call: -; cdr3_aa: CASSQDVELSF; cdr3_nt: TGTGCCAGCAGCCAGGACGTAGAGCTGTCCTTC
j_call: TRBJ2-1; clone_size: -; v_call: TRBV4-1; d_call: -; cdr3_aa: CASSQHDLIVYNEQFF; cdr3_nt: TGCGCCAGCAGCCAACATGACCTCATTGTTTACAATGAGCAGTTCTTC
j_call: TRBJ1-2; clone_size: -; v_call: TRBV28; d_call: TRBD1; cdr3_aa: CASSFQGAKGYTF; cdr3_nt: TGTGCCAGCAGTTTCCAGGGGGCGAAGGGCTACACCTTC
j_call: TRBJ2-2; clone_size: -; v_call: TRBV6-6; d_call: TRBD1; cdr3_aa: CASSDRGGAGELFF; cdr3_nt: TGTGCCAGCAGTGACCGAGGGGGCGCCGGGGAGCTGTTTTTT
j_call: TRBJ2-1; clone_size: -; v_call: TRBV4-2; d_call: TRBD2; cdr3_aa: CASSQDLRLAGGYYNEQFF; cdr3_nt: TGTGCCAGCAGCCAAGATCTGCGGCTAGCGGGAGGTTACTACAATGAGCAGTTCTTC
j_call: TRBJ1-2; clone_size: -; v_call: TRBV28; d_call: -; cdr3_aa: CASSFLDRGTTYGYTF; cdr3_nt: TGTGCCAGCAGTTTCCTAGATCGTGGGACGACCTATGGCTACACCTTC
j_call: TRBJ1-2; clone_size: -; v_call: TRBV28; d_call: -; cdr3_aa: CASSLGNYGYTF; cdr3_nt: TGTGCCAGCAGTTTAGGCAACTATGGCTACACCTTC
j_call: TRBJ2-7; clone_size: -; v_call: TRBV28; d_call: TRBD2; cdr3_aa: CASSRTTSGGHEQYF; cdr3_nt: TGTGCCAGCAGTCGCACGACTAGCGGAGGCCACGAGCAGTACTTC
j_call: TRBJ2-7; clone_size: -; v_call: TRBV19; d_call: TRBD2; cdr3_aa: CASSIDPVAGLYEQYF; cdr3_nt: TGTGCCAGTAGTATAGATCCGGTAGCGGGGCTCTACGAGCAGTACTTC
j_call: TRBJ2-5; clone_size: -; v_call: TRBV7-2; d_call: TRBD1; cdr3_aa: CASSPTGRSETQYF; cdr3_nt: TGTGCCAGCAGCCCGACAGGGCGGTCAGAGACCCAGTACTTC
j_call: TRBJ2-2; clone_size: -; v_call: TRBV18; d_call: -; cdr3_aa: CASSPRVAVTGELFF; cdr3_nt: TGTGCCAGCTCACCAAGGGTAGCGGTCACCGGGGAGCTGTTTTTT
j_call: TRBJ2-7; clone_size: -; v_call: TRBV7-8; d_call: TRBD2; cdr3_aa: CASSAHSAGGYEQYF; cdr3_nt: TGTGCCAGCAGCGCCCATTCTGCGGGGGGCTACGAGCAGTACTTC
j_call: TRBJ1-2; clone_size: -; v_call: TRBV18; d_call: -; cdr3_aa: CASSPGQRDYGYTF; cdr3_nt: TGTGCCAGCTCACCAGGACAGCGGGACTATGGCTACACCTTC
j_call: TRBJ1-3; clone_size: -; v_call: TRBV4-3; d_call: -; cdr3_aa: CASSQVGGLGNTIYF; cdr3_nt: TGCGCCAGCAGCCAAGTGGGGGGGTTGGGAAACACCATATATTTT
j_call: TRBJ2-5; clone_size: -; v_call: TRBV5-1; d_call: TRBD1; cdr3_aa: CASSLVGQGVETQYF; cdr3_nt: TGCGCCAGCAGCTTGGTGGGACAGGGGGTAGAGACCCAGTACTTC
j_call: TRBJ2-5; clone_size: -; v_call: TRBV5-1; d_call: -; cdr3_aa: CASSLGGVQETQYF; cdr3_nt: TGCGCCAGCAGCTTGGGTGGGGTCCAAGAGACCCAGTACTTC
j_call: TRBJ2-7; clone_size: -; v_call: TRBV7-9; d_call: -; cdr3_aa: CASSRADEQYF; cdr3_nt: TGTGCCAGCAGCCGAGCCGACGAGCAGTACTTC
j_call: TRBJ2-1; clone_size: -; v_call: TRBV7-8; d_call: -; cdr3_aa: CASSLGQSGYNEQFF; cdr3_nt: TGTGCCAGCAGCCTCGGACAGAGTGGCTACAATGAGCAGTTCTTC
j_call: TRBJ1-1; clone_size: once; v_call: TRBV19; d_call: -; cdr3_aa: CASSIRVGATEAFF; cdr3_nt: TGTGCCAGTAGTATAAGGGTTGGGGCCACTGAAGCTTTCTTT
j_call: TRBJ2-2; clone_size: -; v_call: TRBV11-3; d_call: -; cdr3_aa: CASSFGQYTGELFF; cdr3_nt: TGTGCCAGCAGCTTCGGACAGTACACCGGGGAGCTGTTTTTT
j_call: TRBJ1-6; clone_size: -; v_call: TRBV4-3; d_call: TRBD1; cdr3_aa: CASSQDPRGPGRNSPLHF; cdr3_nt: TGCGCCAGCAGCCAAGATCCGAGGGGGCCCGGTCGGAATTCACCCCTCCACTTT
j_call: TRBJ1-1; clone_size: once; v_call: TRBV25-1; d_call: -; cdr3_aa: CASSEMGGNTEAFF; cdr3_nt: TGTGCCAGCAGTGAAATGGGCGGGAACACTGAAGCTTTCTTT
j_call: TRBJ2-5; clone_size: -; v_call: TRBV6-5; d_call: -; cdr3_aa: CASSILRDTQETQYF; cdr3_nt: TGTGCCAGCAGCATACTCCGGGACACCCAAGAGACCCAGTACTTC
j_call: TRBJ2-7; clone_size: -; v_call: TRBV6-6; d_call: -; cdr3_aa: CASKKEAYEQYF; cdr3_nt: TGTGCCAGCAAAAAGGAGGCCTACGAGCAGTACTTC
j_call: TRBJ1-2; clone_size: -; v_call: TRBV6-5; d_call: -; cdr3_aa: CASRGGGAKYGYTF; cdr3_nt: TGTGCCAGCAGGGGAGGGGGGGCGAAATATGGCTACACCTTC
j_call: TRBJ1-2; clone_size: -; v_call: TRBV9; d_call: -; cdr3_aa: CASSPKWQGNYGYTF; cdr3_nt: TGTGCCAGCAGCCCTAAATGGCAGGGGAACTATGGCTACACCTTC
j_call: TRBJ1-5; clone_size: -; v_call: TRBV30; d_call: TRBD1; cdr3_aa: CAWNHPDRGAPYSNQPQHF; cdr3_nt: TGTGCCTGGAACCACCCCGACAGGGGAGCCCCTTATAGCAATCAGCCCCAGCATTTT
j_call: TRBJ2-1; clone_size: -; v_call: TRBV27; d_call: TRBD1; cdr3_aa: CASSLSGRQGARVNEQFF; cdr3_nt: TGTGCCAGCAGTTTATCAGGGAGACAGGGGGCGAGAGTCAATGAGCAGTTCTTC
j_call: TRBJ1-4; clone_size: -; v_call: TRBV7-8; d_call: TRBD1; cdr3_aa: CASSPWAAGTGDEKLFF; cdr3_nt: TGTGCCAGCAGCCCCTGGGCCGCCGGGACAGGCGATGAAAAACTGTTTTTT
j_call: TRBJ1-4; clone_size: once; v_call: TRBV27; d_call: -; cdr3_aa: CASSIMGATNEKLFF; cdr3_nt: TGTGCCAGCAGCATTATGGGGGCCACTAATGAAAAACTGTTTTTT
j_call: TRBJ2-7; clone_size: -; v_call: TRBV9; d_call: TRBD2; cdr3_aa: CASSVGGLAGEQYF; cdr3_nt: TGTGCCAGCAGCGTCGGGGGACTAGCGGGGGAGCAGTACTTC
j_call: TRBJ2-1; clone_size: -; v_call: TRBV10-1; d_call: TRBD2; cdr3_aa: CASSERLASYNEQFF; cdr3_nt: TGCGCCAGCAGTGAGAGACTAGCGTCCTACAATGAGCAGTTCTTC
j_call: TRBJ2-1; clone_size: -; v_call: TRBV5-4; d_call: TRBD1; cdr3_aa: CASSFFAGGQGEQFF; cdr3_nt: TGTGCCAGCAGCTTCTTTGCAGGGGGCCAGGGTGAGCAGTTCTTC
j_call: TRBJ1-5; clone_size: few; v_call: TRBV6-1; d_call: TRBD1; cdr3_aa: CASKQGTSNQPQHF; cdr3_nt: TGTGCCAGCAAACAGGGGACCAGCAATCAGCCCCAGCATTTT
j_call: TRBJ1-1; clone_size: -; v_call: TRBV6-5; d_call: -; cdr3_aa: CASCRDTEAFF; cdr3_nt: TGTGCCAGCTGCAGAGACACTGAAGCTTTCTTT
j_call: TRBJ2-5; clone_size: -; v_call: TRBV7-9; d_call: -; cdr3_aa: CASRGQETQYF; cdr3_nt: TGTGCCAGCAGGGGCCAAGAGACCCAGTACTTC
j_call: TRBJ2-6; clone_size: few; v_call: TRBV28; d_call: -; cdr3_aa: CASRDVRSGANVLTF; cdr3_nt: TGTGCCAGCCGGGACGTTCGCTCTGGGGCCAACGTCCTGACTTTC
j_call: TRBJ1-3; clone_size: -; v_call: TRBV2; d_call: -; cdr3_aa: CASSLPFSASGNTIYF; cdr3_nt: TGTGCCAGCAGTCTTCCCTTCAGCGCCTCTGGAAACACCATATATTTT
j_call: TRBJ2-5; clone_size: -; v_call: TRBV6-5; d_call: TRBD2; cdr3_aa: CASSYDSGLGETQYF; cdr3_nt: TGTGCCAGCAGTTACGATAGCGGGCTAGGGGAGACCCAGTACTTC
j_call: TRBJ1-1; clone_size: once; v_call: TRBV5-4; d_call: TRBD1; cdr3_aa: CASTHPDRVAEAFF; cdr3_nt: TGTGCCAGTACCCACCCCGACAGGGTCGCTGAAGCTTTCTTT
j_call: TRBJ1-1; clone_size: -; v_call: TRBV29-1; d_call: TRBD1; cdr3_aa: CSSHQGGTAVNTEAFF; cdr3_nt: TGCAGCTCACATCAAGGGGGGACAGCAGTAAACACTGAAGCTTTCTTT
j_call: TRBJ2-3; clone_size: -; v_call: TRBV9; d_call: TRBD2; cdr3_aa: CASSVDPMSGTSTDTQYF; cdr3_nt: TGTGCCAGCAGCGTAGACCCCATGAGCGGGACTAGCACAGATACGCAGTATTTT